The sample holds many counts of the clone carrying this T cell receptor beta chain. A read error is possible here, since a much larger clone lies one base away. Germline values: CDR1 MNHNS, CDR2 SASEGT. The V end lost 5 bases, the J end lost 3 bases, and 13 bases lay between the germline ends. The CDR3 has 14 amino acids. Using two-round multiplex PCR, the authors amplified TCR beta CDR3 from genomic DNA. Gene-specific primers for each TRBV and TRBJ gene drove first-round PCR. The second round of PCR employed universal primers. From the multiplex PCR reads, TCRdb called clonotypes with MiXCR, one entry per CDR3 protein. There are 25,000 to 35,000 distinct CDR3 sequences in the sample; 25% to 40% occur only once, and 30% to 35% lies in the top ten. The data are from a study of prognosis after radiotherapy for stage I lung cancer. Overall study context: Stereotactic body radiotherapy was given without concurrent therapy, and no patient received both at once.

This chain uses TRBV6-1 with TRBJ1-1, with a tentative D call TRBD1 (5 bases). This clonotype was obtained from a donor over 45 with non-small cell lung cancer. The sequencing used PBMCs, collected before or after stereotactic body radiation therapy (not recorded which). The CDR3, as DNA: TGTGCCAGCAGTAAACAGGTTCGGGACACTGAAGCTTTCTTT. This translates into CASSKQVRDTEAFF.